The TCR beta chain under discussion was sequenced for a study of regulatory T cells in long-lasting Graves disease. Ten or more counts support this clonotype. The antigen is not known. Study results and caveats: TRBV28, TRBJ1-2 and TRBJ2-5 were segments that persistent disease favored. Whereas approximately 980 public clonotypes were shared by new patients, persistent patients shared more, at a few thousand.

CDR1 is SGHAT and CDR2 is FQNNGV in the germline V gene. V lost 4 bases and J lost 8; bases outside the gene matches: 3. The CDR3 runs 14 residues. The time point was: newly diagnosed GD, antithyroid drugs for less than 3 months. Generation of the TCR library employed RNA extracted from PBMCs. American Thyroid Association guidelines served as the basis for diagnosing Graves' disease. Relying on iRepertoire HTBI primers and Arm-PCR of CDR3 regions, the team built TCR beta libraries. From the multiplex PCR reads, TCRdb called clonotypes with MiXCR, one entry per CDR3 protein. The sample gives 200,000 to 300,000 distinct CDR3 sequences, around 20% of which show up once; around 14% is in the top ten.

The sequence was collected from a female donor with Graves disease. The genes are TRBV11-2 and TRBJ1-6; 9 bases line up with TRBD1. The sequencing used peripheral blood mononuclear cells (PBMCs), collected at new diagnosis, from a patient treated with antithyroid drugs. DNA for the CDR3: TGTGCCAGCAGCTGGGACAGGGTAGATTCACCCCTCCACTTT. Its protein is CASSWDRVDSPLHF.